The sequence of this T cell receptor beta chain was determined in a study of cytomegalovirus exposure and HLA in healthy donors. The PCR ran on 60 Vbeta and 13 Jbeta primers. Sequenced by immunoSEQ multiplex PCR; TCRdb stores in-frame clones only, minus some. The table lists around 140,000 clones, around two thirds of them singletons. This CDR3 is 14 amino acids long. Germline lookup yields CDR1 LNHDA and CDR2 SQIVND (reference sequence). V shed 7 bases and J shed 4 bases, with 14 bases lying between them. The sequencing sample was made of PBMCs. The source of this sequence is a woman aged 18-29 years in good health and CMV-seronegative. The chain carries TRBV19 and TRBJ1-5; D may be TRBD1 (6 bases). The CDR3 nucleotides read TGTGCCAGTACTTTGGGACACCCTAATCAGCCCCAGCATTTT. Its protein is CASTLGHPNQPQHF.